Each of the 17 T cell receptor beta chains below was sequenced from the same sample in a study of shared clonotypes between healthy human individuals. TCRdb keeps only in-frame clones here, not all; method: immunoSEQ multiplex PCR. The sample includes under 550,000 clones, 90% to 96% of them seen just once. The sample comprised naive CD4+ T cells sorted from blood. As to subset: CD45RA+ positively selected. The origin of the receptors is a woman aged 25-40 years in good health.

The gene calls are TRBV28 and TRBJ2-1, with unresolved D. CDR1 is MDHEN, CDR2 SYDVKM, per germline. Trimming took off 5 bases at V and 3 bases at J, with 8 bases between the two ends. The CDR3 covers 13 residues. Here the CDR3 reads CASSTTYYNEQFF. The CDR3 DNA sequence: TGTGCCAGCAGTACTACCTACTACAATGAGCAGTTCTTC.

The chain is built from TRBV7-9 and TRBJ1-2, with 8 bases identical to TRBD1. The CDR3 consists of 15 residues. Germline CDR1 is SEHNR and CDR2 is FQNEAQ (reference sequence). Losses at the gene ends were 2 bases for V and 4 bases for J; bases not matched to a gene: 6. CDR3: CASSLSQGAGYGYTF. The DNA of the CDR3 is TGTGCCAGCAGCTTAAGTCAGGGGGCGGGCTATGGCTACACCTTC.

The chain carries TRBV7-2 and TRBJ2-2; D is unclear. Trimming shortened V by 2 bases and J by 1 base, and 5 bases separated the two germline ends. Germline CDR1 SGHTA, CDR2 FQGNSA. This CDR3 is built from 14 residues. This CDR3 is CASSLMENTGELFF. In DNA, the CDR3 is TGTGCCAGCAGCTTAATGGAGAACACCGGGGAGCTGTTTTTT.

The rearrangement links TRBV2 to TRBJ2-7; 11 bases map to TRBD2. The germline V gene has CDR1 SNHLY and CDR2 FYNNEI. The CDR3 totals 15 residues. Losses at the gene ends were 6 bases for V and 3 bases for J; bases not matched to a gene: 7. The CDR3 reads CASSYTSGSFYEQYF. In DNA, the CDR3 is TGTGCCAGCAGCTACACTAGCGGGAGTTTCTACGAGCAGTACTTC.

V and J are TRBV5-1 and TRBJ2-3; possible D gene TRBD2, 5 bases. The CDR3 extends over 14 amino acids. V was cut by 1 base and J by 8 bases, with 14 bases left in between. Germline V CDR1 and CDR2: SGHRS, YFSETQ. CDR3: CASSLMRGSATQYF. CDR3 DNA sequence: TGCGCCAGCAGCTTGATGAGAGGGAGCGCTACGCAGTATTTT.

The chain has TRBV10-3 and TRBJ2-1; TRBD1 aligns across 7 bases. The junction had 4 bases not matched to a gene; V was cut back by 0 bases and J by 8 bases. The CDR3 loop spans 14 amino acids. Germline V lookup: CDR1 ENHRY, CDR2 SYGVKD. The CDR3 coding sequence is TGTGCCATCAGTGAGTCCCCAGGGGGAGATGAGCAGTTCTTC. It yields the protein CAISESPGGDEQFF.

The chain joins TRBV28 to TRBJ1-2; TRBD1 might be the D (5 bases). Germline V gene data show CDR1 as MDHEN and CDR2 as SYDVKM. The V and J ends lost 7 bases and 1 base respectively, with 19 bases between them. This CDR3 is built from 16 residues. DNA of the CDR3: TGTGCCAGCAACATGGGGGGTTTGGTCTTTAACTATGGCTACACCTTC. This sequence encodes CASNMGGLVFNYGYTF.

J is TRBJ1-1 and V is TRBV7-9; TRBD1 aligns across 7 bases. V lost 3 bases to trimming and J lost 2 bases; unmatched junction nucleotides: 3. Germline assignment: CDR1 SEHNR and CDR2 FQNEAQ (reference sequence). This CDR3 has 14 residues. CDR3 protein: CASSFRTGNTEAFF. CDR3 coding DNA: TGTGCCAGCAGCTTCAGGACAGGAAACACTGAAGCTTTCTTT.

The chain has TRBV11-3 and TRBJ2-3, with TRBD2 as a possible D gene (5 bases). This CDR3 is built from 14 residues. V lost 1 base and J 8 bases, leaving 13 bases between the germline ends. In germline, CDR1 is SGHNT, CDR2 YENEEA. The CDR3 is CASSLGRLASTQYF. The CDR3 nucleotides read TGTGCCAGCAGCTTAGGCCGTCTAGCAAGTACGCAGTATTTT.

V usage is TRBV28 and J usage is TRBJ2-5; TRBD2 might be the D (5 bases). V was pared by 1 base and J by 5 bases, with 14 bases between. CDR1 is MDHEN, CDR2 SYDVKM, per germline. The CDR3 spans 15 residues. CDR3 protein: CASSLFFRGLETQYF. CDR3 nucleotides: TGTGCCAGCAGTTTATTCTTTCGGGGTTTGGAGACCCAGTACTTC.

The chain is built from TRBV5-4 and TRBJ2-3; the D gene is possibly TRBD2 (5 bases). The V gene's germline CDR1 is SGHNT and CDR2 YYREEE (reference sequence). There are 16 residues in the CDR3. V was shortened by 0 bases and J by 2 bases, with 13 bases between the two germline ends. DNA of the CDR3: TGTGCCAGCAGCTTGGGAGGTCGGGATAACACAGATACGCAGTATTTT. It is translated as CASSLGGRDNTDTQYF.

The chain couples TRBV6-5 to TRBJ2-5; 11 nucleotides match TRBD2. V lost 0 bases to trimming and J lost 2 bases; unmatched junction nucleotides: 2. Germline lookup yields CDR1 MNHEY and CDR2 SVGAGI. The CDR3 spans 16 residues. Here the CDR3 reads CASSYSASGRQETQYF. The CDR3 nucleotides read TGTGCCAGCAGTTACTCCGCTAGCGGGAGGCAAGAGACCCAGTACTTC.

The chain's CDR3 is CASTNPSRAINEQFF. CDR3 DNA sequence: TGTGCCAGCACCAACCCGTCCAGAGCAATCAATGAGCAGTTCTTC. This chain uses TRBV5-4 with TRBJ2-1, with D uncertain. The germline V and J ends were trimmed by 6 bases and 6 bases, with 19 bases remaining between them. Germline V lookup: CDR1 SGHNT, CDR2 YYREEE (reference sequence). CDR3 length: 15 amino acids.

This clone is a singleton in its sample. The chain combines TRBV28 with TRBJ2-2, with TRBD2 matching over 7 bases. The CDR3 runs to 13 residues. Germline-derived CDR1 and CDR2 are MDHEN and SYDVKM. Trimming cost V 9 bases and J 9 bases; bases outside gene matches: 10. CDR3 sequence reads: CASKRGGRRELFF. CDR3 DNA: TGTGCCAGTAAACGGGGAGGGCGGCGGGAGCTGTTTTTT.

The CDR3 DNA follows: TGTGCCAGCAGCGTAGCGGGGGGGAAAAACATTCAGTACTTC. It codes for CASSVAGGKNIQYF. The V gene is TRBV9, the J gene TRBJ2-4, with 8 bases lining up with TRBD2. The junction had 0 bases not matched to a gene; V was cut back by 0 bases and J by 4 bases. Per germline, CDR1 SGDLS and CDR2 YYNGEE. CDR3 length equals 14 residues.

The CDR3 loop is CASSLMTDNQPQHF. The CDR3 DNA is TGTGCCAGCAGCTTAATGACAGACAATCAGCCCCAGCATTTT. V usage is TRBV7-9 and J usage is TRBJ1-5, with a tentative D call TRBD1 (5 bases). Trimming pared 2 bases from V and 3 bases from J, leaving 8 bases between. CDR3 size: 14 residues. Per the germline V gene, CDR1 is SEHNR and CDR2 is FQNEAQ (reference sequence).

The CDR3 protein is CASAPGGGSNQPQHF. The DNA for the CDR3 is TGTGCCAGCGCCCCAGGTGGTGGCAGCAATCAGCCCCAGCATTTT. The chain is built from TRBV28 and TRBJ1-5; D call uncertain. Looked up from germline, CDR1 is MDHEN and CDR2 is SYDVKM. The CDR3 runs to 15 residues. With 8 bases removed from V and 1 base from J, the gap between germline ends came to 15 bases.